This T cell receptor beta chain was captured by sequencing in a study of cytomegalovirus exposure and HLA in healthy donors. Use of 60 Vbeta and 13 Jbeta primers characterized the PCR. Here immunoSEQ multiplex PCR was the method, and the copy in TCRdb shows in-frame clones only, minus some. Its table lists 56,000 or so clones. Regarding this clone: No antigen is known for it.

Whole-study results and caveats: Reported findings show TCR beta sequences accurately forecast HLA-A and HLA-B alleles in most subjects. One variant, a missense change in DCLRE1C, was linked in a later analysis to TCR beta V- and J-gene trimming.

This CDR3 region has 15 residues. The germline CDR1 and CDR2 sequences are LNHNV and YYDKDF (reference sequence). Trimming left V 5 bases short and J 0 bases short, with 14 bases between. Sequencing used PBMCs. V usage is TRBV15 and J usage is TRBJ2-7, with D tentatively TRBD2 (5 bases). The source is a man between 35 and 55 years old in good health and CMV-seropositive. This CDR3 is CATSDPTGSSYEQYF. The CDR3 region has the DNA TGTGCCACCAGCGACCCCACGGGGAGCTCCTACGAGCAGTACTTC.